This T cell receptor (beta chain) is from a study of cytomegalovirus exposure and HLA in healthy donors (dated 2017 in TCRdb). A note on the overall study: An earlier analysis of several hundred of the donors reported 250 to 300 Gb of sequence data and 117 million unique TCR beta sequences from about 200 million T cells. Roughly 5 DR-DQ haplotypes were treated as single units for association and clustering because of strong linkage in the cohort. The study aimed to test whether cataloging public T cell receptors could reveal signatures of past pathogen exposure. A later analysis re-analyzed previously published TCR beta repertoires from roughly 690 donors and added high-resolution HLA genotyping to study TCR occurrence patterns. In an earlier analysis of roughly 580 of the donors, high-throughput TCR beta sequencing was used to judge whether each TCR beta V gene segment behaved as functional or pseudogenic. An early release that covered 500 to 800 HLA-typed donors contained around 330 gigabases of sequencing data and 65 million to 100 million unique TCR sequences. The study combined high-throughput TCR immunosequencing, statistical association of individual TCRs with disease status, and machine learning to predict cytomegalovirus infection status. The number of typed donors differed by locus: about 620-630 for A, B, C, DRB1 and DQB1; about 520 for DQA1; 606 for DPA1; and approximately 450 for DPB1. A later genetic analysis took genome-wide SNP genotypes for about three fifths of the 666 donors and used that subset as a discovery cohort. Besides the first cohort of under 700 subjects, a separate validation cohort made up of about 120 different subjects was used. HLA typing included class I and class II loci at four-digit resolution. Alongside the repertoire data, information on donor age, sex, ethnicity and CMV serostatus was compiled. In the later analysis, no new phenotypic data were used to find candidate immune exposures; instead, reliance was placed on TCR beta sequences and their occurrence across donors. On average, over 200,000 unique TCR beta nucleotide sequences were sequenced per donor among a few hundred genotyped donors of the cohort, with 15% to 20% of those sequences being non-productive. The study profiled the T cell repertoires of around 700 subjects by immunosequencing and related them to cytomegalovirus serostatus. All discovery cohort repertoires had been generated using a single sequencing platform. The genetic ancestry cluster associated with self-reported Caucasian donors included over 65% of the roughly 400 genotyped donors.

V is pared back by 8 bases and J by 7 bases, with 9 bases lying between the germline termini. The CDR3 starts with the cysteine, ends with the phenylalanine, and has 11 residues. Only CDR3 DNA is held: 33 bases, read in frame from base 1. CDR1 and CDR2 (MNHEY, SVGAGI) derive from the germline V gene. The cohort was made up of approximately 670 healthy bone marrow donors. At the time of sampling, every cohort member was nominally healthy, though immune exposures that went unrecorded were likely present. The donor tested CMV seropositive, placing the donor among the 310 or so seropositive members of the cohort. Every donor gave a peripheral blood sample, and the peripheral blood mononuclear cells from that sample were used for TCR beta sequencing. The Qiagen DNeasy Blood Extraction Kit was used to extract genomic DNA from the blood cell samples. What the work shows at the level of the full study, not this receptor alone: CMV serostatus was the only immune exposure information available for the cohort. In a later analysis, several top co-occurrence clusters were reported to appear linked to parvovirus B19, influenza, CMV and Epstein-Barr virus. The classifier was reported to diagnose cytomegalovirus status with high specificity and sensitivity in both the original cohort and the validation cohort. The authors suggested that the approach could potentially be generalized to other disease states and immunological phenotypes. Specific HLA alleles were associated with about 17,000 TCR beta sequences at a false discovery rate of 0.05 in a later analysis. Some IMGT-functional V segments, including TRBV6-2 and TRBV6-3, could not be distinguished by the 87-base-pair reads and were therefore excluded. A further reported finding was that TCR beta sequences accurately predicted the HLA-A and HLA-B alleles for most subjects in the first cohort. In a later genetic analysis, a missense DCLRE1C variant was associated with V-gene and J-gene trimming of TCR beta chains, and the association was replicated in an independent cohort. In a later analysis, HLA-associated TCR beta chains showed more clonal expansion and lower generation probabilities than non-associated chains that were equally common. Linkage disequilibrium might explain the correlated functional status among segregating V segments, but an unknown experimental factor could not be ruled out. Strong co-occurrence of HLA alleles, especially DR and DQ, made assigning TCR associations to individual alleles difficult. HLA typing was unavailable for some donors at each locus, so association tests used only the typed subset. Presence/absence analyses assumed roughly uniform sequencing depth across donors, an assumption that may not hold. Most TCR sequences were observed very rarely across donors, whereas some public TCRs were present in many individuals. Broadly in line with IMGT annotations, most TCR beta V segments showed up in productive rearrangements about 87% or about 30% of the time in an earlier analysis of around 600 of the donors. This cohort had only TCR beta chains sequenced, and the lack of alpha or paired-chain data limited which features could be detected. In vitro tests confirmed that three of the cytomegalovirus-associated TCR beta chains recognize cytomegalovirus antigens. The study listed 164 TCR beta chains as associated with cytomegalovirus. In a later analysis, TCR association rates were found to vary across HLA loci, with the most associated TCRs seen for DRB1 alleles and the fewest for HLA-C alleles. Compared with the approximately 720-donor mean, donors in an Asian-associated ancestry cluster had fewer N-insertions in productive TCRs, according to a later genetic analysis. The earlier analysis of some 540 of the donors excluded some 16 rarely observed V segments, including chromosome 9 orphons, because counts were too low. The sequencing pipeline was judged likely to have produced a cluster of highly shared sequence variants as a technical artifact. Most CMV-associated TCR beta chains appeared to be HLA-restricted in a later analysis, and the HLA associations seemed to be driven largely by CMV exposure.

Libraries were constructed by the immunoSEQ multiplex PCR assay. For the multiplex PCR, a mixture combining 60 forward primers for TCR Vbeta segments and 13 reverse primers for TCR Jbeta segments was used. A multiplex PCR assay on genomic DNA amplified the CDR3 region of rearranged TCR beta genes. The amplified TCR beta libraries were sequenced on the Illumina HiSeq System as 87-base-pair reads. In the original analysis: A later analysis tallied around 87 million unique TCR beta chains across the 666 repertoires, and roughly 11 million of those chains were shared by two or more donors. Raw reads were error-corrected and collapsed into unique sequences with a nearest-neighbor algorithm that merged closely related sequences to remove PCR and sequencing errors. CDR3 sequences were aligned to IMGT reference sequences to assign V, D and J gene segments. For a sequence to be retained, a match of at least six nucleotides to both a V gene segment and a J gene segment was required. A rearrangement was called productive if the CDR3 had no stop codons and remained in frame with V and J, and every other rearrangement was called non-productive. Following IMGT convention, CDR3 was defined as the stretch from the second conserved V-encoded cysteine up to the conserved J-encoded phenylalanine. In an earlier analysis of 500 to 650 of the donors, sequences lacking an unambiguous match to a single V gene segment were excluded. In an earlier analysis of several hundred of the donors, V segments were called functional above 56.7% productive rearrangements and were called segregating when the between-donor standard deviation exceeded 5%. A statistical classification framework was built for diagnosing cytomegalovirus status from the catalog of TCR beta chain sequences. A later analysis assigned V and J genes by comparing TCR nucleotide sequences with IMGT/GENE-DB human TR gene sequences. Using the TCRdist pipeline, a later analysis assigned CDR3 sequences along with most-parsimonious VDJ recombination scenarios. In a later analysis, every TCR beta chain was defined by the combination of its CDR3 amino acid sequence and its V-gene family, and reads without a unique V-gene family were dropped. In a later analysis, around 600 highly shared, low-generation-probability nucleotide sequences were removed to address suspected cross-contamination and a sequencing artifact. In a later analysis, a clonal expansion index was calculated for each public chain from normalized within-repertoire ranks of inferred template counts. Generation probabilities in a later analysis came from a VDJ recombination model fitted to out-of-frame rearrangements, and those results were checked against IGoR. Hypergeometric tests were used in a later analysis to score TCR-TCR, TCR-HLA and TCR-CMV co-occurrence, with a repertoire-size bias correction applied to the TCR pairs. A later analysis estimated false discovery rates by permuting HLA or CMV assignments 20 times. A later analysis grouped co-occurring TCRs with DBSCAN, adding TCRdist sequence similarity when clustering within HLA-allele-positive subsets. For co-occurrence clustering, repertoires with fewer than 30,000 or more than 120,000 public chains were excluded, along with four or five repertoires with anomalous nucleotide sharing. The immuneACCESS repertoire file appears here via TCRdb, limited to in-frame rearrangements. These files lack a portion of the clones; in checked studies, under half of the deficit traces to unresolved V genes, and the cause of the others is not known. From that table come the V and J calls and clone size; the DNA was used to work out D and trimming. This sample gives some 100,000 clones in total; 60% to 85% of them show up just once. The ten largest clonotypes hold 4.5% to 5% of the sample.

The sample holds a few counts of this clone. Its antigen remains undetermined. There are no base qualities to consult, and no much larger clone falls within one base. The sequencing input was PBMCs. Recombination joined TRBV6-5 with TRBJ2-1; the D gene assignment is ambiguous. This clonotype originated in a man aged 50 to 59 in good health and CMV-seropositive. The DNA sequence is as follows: TGTGCCAGCCGAGGCCCGAATGAGCAGTTCTTC. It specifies CASRGPNEQFF.